This T cell receptor (beta chain) emerged from a study of cytomegalovirus exposure and HLA in healthy donors. Germline V gene sequence: CDR1 SGHRS, CDR2 YFSETQ. The CDR3 is made up of 13 amino acids. Between the trimmed V and J ends, which lost 2 bases and 8 bases, there was a span of 13 bases. The PCR made use of 60 Vbeta and 13 Jbeta primers. Libraries were prepared by immunoSEQ multiplex PCR; TCRdb keeps only in-frame clonotypes and omits some of them. The repertoire shows approximately 120,000 clones; the top ten hold about 2.2%. Remarks on this clone: Its antigen is unknown.

Study-level findings and limits: Per a later analysis, HLA-associated TCR beta chains showed more clonal expansion than other, equally common TCR beta chains. Apparent HLA restriction characterized most CMV-associated TCR beta chains in a later analysis.

The receptor was isolated from a man between 40 and 49 years old in good health and CMV-seronegative. The chain is built from TRBV5-1 and TRBJ1-1, with D possibly matching TRBD1 (6 bases). Sequencing used PBMCs. The CDR3, as DNA: TGCGCCAGCAGCTTATACCCGACAGGAGAAGCTTTCTTT. Protein sequence: CASSLYPTGEAFF.